The next 32 T cell receptor beta chains were all read from a single sample in a study of blood T cell repertoires in COVID-19. TCRdb's table, derived via immunoSEQ multiplex PCR, lists solely in-frame clones and lacks some. Seen here are 200,000 or so clones, around 81% observed once, and the top ten hold less than 15%. Material for sequencing was peripheral blood. Receptors were obtained from an elderly woman with COVID-19, enrolled during active disease.

In DNA form, the CDR3 reads TGTGCCAGTAGGAACCTAGCGGGAGGGGCAAGGCAAGAGACCCAGTACTTC. Translated, it gives CASRNLAGGARQETQYF. This chain joins TRBV19 and TRBJ2-5, with 12 bases that match TRBD2. This CDR3 is built from 17 residues. The V segment lost 6 bases and the J segment 2 bases; nucleotides outside the gene matches: 10. CDR1 is LNHDA and CDR2 is SQIVND in the germline V gene (reference sequence).

The chain uses TRBV11-1 and TRBJ2-3; D is perhaps TRBD2 (5 bases). Between the trimmed V and J ends, which lost 3 bases and 2 bases, there was a span of 9 bases. In germline, CDR1 is SGHAT, CDR2 FQDESV (reference sequence). The CDR3 is 14 amino acids. CDR3 in DNA: TGTGCCAGCAGCTTTGGACTCCTCACAGATACGCAGTATTTT. Translation gives CASSFGLLTDTQYF.

The chain has TRBV4-1 and TRBJ2-1, with TRBD1 matching 10 bases. This CDR3 region has 15 residues. In germline, CDR1 is MGHRA, CDR2 YSYEKL. V lost 4 bases to trimming and J lost 5 bases; unmatched junction nucleotides: 5. CDR3 region: CASSLRGTGDNEQFF. DNA of the CDR3: TGCGCCAGCAGCCTGCGCGGGACAGGGGACAATGAGCAGTTCTTC.

V and J are TRBV7-3 and TRBJ2-5; 7 bases line up with TRBD2. The CDR3 is made up of 15 amino acids. CDR1 and CDR2 from the germline V gene are SGHTA and FQGTGA. The V and J ends lost 4 bases and 5 bases, in that order; junction bases with no gene match: 10. The CDR3 sequence is CASSSSGIYGETQYF. The CDR3 DNA reads as TGTGCCAGCAGCTCGAGCGGGATTTATGGGGAGACCCAGTACTTC. Variable domain in full (rest from reference TRBV7-3 and TRBJ2-5): GAGVSQTPSNKVTEKGKYVELRCDPISGHTALYWYRQSLGQGPEFLIYFQGTGAADDSGLPNDRFFAVRPEGSVSTLKIQRTERGDSAVYLCASSSSGIYGETQYFGPGTRLLVL.

The V gene is TRBV27, the J gene TRBJ1-2; TRBD1 is a possible D gene (5 bases). This CDR3 contains 13 residues. Germline V gene sequence: CDR1 MNHEY, CDR2 SMNVEV (reference sequence). Trimming removed 6 bases at V and 2 bases at J, with 10 bases between. CDR3 amino acids: CASRLTENYGYTF. The CDR3, as DNA: TGTGCCAGCAGACTGACAGAAAACTATGGCTACACCTTC.

The V call is TRBV19, the J call TRBJ1-6, with TRBD1 matching 8 bases. Germline lookup yields CDR1 LNHDA and CDR2 SQIVND (reference sequence). The CDR3 spans 14 residues. The trim removed 7 bases at V and 6 bases at J, leaving 5 bases unmatched. CDR3 sequence (DNA): TGTGCCAGTACTGGGACAGGACTTAATTCACCCCTCCACTTT. It is translated as CASTGTGLNSPLHF.

This clone was detected only a few times. The chain couples TRBV9 to TRBJ1-2; unclear D gene. The CDR3 sequence is 14 residues long. Germline V lookup: CDR1 SGDLS, CDR2 YYNGEE. V shed 0 bases and J shed 4 bases, with 10 bases lying between them. The CDR3 region is CASSVVSGLYGYTF. CDR3 sequence (DNA): TGTGCCAGCAGCGTAGTAAGCGGCCTCTATGGCTACACCTTC.

The chain joins TRBV28 to TRBJ1-2, with D hard to call. The CDR3 runs 14 residues. The V end lost 2 bases, the J end lost 3 bases, and 10 bases lay between the germline ends. Looked up from germline, CDR1 is MDHEN and CDR2 is SYDVKM. CDR3 protein: CASSLRSRHYGYTF. CDR3 bases: TGTGCCAGCAGTTTAAGGAGCCGGCACTATGGCTACACCTTC.

The chain is built from TRBV5-1 and TRBJ2-7; 7 bases are shared with TRBD2. Germline V lookup: CDR1 SGHRS, CDR2 YFSETQ. CDR3 size: 17 residues. With 4 bases clipped from V and 0 bases from J, the junction kept 13 bases outside the gene matches. For the CDR3, the DNA is TGCGCCAGCAGCCCCACCCCCGGCCTAGCGGCCTCCTACGAGCAGTACTTC. Translating gives CASSPTPGLAASYEQYF.

V usage is TRBV6-5 and J usage is TRBJ2-3; 14 positions agree with TRBD2. The length of the CDR3 is 14 residues. V lost 10 bases and J lost 7; bases outside the gene matches: 7. Germline lookup yields CDR1 MNHEY and CDR2 SVGAGI. The CDR3, as DNA: TGTGCCACCCGCGGGACTAGCGGGGGAAATACGCAGTATTTT. It codes for CATRGTSGGNTQYF.

The rearrangement uses TRBV28 and TRBJ1-2, with D perhaps matching TRBD1 (6 bases). Looked up from germline, CDR1 is MDHEN and CDR2 is SYDVKM. This CDR3 is 12 amino acids long. Trimming removed 10 bases from V and 0 bases from J, with 9 bases in between. The CDR3 DNA reads as TGTGCCACCCAGGGGTCTAACTATGGCTACACCTTC. It encodes CATQGSNYGYTF.

This clone was counted once. The rearrangement joins TRBV27 to TRBJ1-1, with D unclear. Germline CDR1 is MNHEY and CDR2 is SMNVEV (reference sequence). The CDR3 is 15 residues long. V was pared by 2 bases and J by 6 bases, with 16 bases between. CDR3 in DNA: TGTGCCAGCAGTTTACGTGGGCCCCAGTTCGCTGAAGCTTTCTTT. Translation gives CASSLRGPQFAEAFF.

The CDR3: CASNLISDTQYF. In DNA, the CDR3 is TGTGCCAGCAACTTAATATCAGATACGCAGTATTTT. This sequence joins TRBV6-5 and TRBJ2-3; D is ambiguous. Germline V lookup: CDR1 MNHEY, CDR2 SVGAGI. The V gene lost 7 bases and the J gene lost 4 bases, with 9 bases spanning the gap. This CDR3 spans 12 amino acids.

V and J are TRBV30 and TRBJ1-5; D uncertain. The ends were cut back, 2 bases at V and 1 base at J, with 12 bases in the middle. The CDR3 has 15 amino acids. Germline V CDR1 and CDR2: GTSNPN, SVGIG (reference sequence). The CDR3 coding sequence is TGTGCCTGGAGTATTGCGCCCTGGAGCAATCAGCCCCAGCATTTT. This encodes CAWSIAPWSNQPQHF.

V and J are TRBV2 and TRBJ2-2; D not resolved. CDR1 is SNHLY and CDR2 is FYNNEI in the germline V gene. The CDR3 length is 15 residues. Trimming took off 1 base at V and 4 bases at J, with 10 bases between the two ends. The chain's CDR3 is CASSEVESGTGELFF. DNA for the CDR3: TGTGCCAGCAGTGAAGTAGAGTCGGGCACCGGGGAGCTGTTTTTT.

The V call is TRBV5-5, the J call TRBJ1-4; D not resolved. V was clipped by 0 bases and J by 4 bases, with 7 bases between them. Germline CDR1 reads SGHKS; CDR2 reads YYEKEE (reference sequence). The CDR3 is 14 residues long. CDR3: CASSLGQVNEKLFF. The DNA for the CDR3 is TGTGCCAGCAGCTTGGGTCAGGTTAATGAAAAACTGTTTTTT.

In DNA form, the CDR3 reads TGTGCCAGCAGCTTAGTGGGGACAGGGATTGATTCACCCCTCCACTTT. It yields the protein CASSLVGTGIDSPLHF. This sequence joins TRBV11-2 and TRBJ1-6; TRBD1 matches 9 bases. The junction had 6 bases not matched to a gene; V was cut back by 1 base and J by 8 bases. The CDR3 is made up of 16 amino acids. The germline V gene encodes CDR1 SGHAT and CDR2 FQNNGV.

The V call is TRBV2, the J call TRBJ1-2; D ambiguous. Germline V gives CDR1 SNHLY, CDR2 FYNNEI. V was pared by 3 bases and J by 7 bases, with 15 bases between. This CDR3 has 14 residues. CDR3: CASSDFSGYGGYTF. CDR3 nucleotide sequence: TGTGCCAGCAGTGATTTTTCCGGGTACGGTGGCTACACCTTC.

The rearrangement links TRBV10-1 to TRBJ2-3; the D is unclear. The ends were cut back, 10 bases at V and 6 bases at J, with 8 bases in the middle. Germline CDR1 is WNHNN and CDR2 is SYGVQD (reference sequence). The CDR3 is made up of 10 amino acids. DNA for the CDR3: TGCGCCACCTTGGAGGATACGCAGTATTTT. Encoded protein: CATLEDTQYF.

The CDR3: CAWSVTLGAGQYF. CDR3 nucleotides: TGTGCCTGGAGTGTAACCTTAGGAGCTGGGCAGTATTTT. The V gene is TRBV30, the J gene TRBJ2-3; no definite D call. V lost 0 bases to trimming and J lost 11 bases, with 15 bases between them. The CDR3 spans 13 residues. Per germline, CDR1 GTSNPN and CDR2 SVGIG (reference sequence).

The chain links TRBV5-4 to TRBJ1-1, with 7 bases fitting TRBD1. The junction had 3 bases not matched to a gene; V was cut back by 0 bases and J by 7 bases. Germline V CDR1 and CDR2: SGHNT, YYREEE (reference sequence). The length of the CDR3 is 13 residues. The CDR3 here is CASSLGRQGEAFF. DNA for the CDR3: TGTGCCAGCAGCTTGGGCAGACAGGGTGAAGCTTTCTTT.

This chain connects TRBV28 to TRBJ1-2; 7 bases map to TRBD1. This CDR3 region has 15 residues. Germline V gene sequence: CDR1 MDHEN, CDR2 SYDVKM. The V segment lost 5 bases and the J segment 7 bases; nucleotides outside the gene matches: 13. CDR3 sequence (DNA): TGTGCCAGCAGTCTGCCTAACAGGGGTATCAGTGGCTACACCTTC. It yields the protein CASSLPNRGISGYTF.

V gene TRBV5-1 combines with J gene TRBJ2-7; 7 bases agree with TRBD1. The CDR3 runs 14 residues. With 0 bases clipped from V and 2 bases from J, the junction kept 2 bases outside the gene matches. The germline V gene has CDR1 SGHRS and CDR2 YFSETQ. The CDR3 sequence: CASSLGGTAYEQYF. CDR3 sequence (DNA): TGCGCCAGCAGCTTGGGGGGGACAGCCTACGAGCAGTACTTC. Complete variable domain (other parts from reference TRBV5-1 and TRBJ2-7): KAGVTQTPRYLIKTRGQQVTLSCSPISGHRSVSWYQQTPGQGLQFLFEYFSETQRNKGNFPGRFSGRQFSNSRSEMNVSTLELGDSALYLCASSLGGTAYEQYFGPGTRLTVT.

The chain carries TRBV5-4 and TRBJ2-7, with 7 bases lining up with TRBD1. Germline-derived CDR1 and CDR2 are SGHNT and YYREEE (reference sequence). The CDR3 covers 14 residues. With V trimmed by 4 bases and J by 2 bases, 6 bases remained unmatched. The CDR3 region is CASSRRGYAYEQYF. The DNA of the CDR3 is TGTGCCAGCAGCCGCAGGGGGTACGCCTACGAGCAGTACTTC. Full variable domain (outside the CDR3, taken from reference TRBV5-4 and TRBJ2-7): ETGVTQSPTHLIKTRGQQVTLRCSSQSGHNTVSWYQQALGQGPQFIFQYYREEENGRGNFPPRFSGLQFPNYSSELNVNALELDDSALYLCASSRRGYAYEQYFGPGTRLTVT.

V is TRBV6-5 and J is TRBJ2-2; D may be TRBD2 (6 bases). The CDR3 spans 13 residues. V dropped 2 bases and J dropped 6 bases, with 7 bases sitting between them. The germline V gene has CDR1 MNHEY and CDR2 SVGAGI. As DNA, the CDR3 is TGTGCCAGCAGTTACACTAGCTCCGGGGAGCTGTTTTTT. The encoded protein is CASSYTSSGELFF.

In this sample, this clone turned up once. J is TRBJ1-6 and V is TRBV7-9; maybe TRBD1 (6 bases). The V gene lost 6 bases and the J gene lost 7 bases, with 19 bases spanning the gap. This CDR3 is built from 16 residues. Germline V CDR1 and CDR2: SEHNR, FQNEAQ (reference sequence). CDR3 sequence (DNA): TGTGCCAGCAGAGACTTAGGGGGGGTCAAGAATTCACCCCTCCACTTT. This sequence encodes CASRDLGGVKNSPLHF.

The V and J genes are TRBV7-9 and TRBJ1-1; 8 bases line up with TRBD1. Trimming removed 2 bases from V and 11 bases from J; junction bases left unmatched: 10. The CDR3 totals 14 residues. Germline V gene sequence: CDR1 SEHNR, CDR2 FQNEAQ (reference sequence). The CDR3 bases are TGTGCCAGCAGCTTACCCGGGACAGGTAATTCGGCTTTCTTT. Encoded protein: CASSLPGTGNSAFF.

The chain uses TRBV28 and TRBJ1-2; 8 bases map to TRBD1. The CDR3 has 12 amino acids. Trimming at V came to 8 bases and at J to 9 bases, leaving 8 bases not matched to a gene. Germline lookup yields CDR1 MDHEN and CDR2 SYDVKM. This chain's CDR3 is CASGLDRESYTF. Here the CDR3 DNA reads TGTGCCAGCGGACTGGACAGGGAGAGCTACACCTTC.

V gene TRBV28 combines with J gene TRBJ2-6, with unresolved D. CDR1 and CDR2 (germline): MDHEN, SYDVKM. V lost 6 bases to trimming and J lost 2 bases, with 8 bases between them. CDR3 length: 14 amino acids. CDR3 sequence (DNA): TGTGCCAGCAGCTCCCAGGCTGGGGCCAACGTCCTGACTTTC. Translation: CASSSQAGANVLTF.

This CDR3 reads CASGRQGPDTQYF. The CDR3 nucleotides read TGTGCCAGCGGCCGACAGGGCCCCGATACGCAGTATTTT. J is TRBJ2-3 and V is TRBV6-5; TRBD1 matches 7 bases. After removal of 8 bases from V and 6 bases from J, the junction contained 8 bases not matched to a gene. Germline V gives CDR1 MNHEY, CDR2 SVGAGI. This CDR3 spans 13 amino acids.

V is TRBV27 and J is TRBJ2-1; D possibly corresponds to TRBD2 (6 bases). The ends were cut back, 3 bases at V and 11 bases at J, with 26 bases in the middle. The germline V gene encodes CDR1 MNHEY and CDR2 SMNVEV (reference sequence). The CDR3 sequence is 17 residues long. CDR3 loop: CASSLRLGRDITMQQFF. CDR3 nucleotides: TGTGCCAGCAGTTTGCGCTTGGGGCGGGATATTACAATGCAGCAGTTCTTC.

In DNA, the CDR3 is TGTGCCAGCAGCGAAGACAGGCTTTCAGTAGGAGATACGCAGTATTTT. Translated: CASSEDRLSVGDTQYF. J is TRBJ2-3 and V is TRBV5-6; TRBD1 might be the D (6 bases). The V end was cut by 4 bases, the J end by 5 bases, with 20 bases between. The CDR3 sequence is 16 residues long. The germline gives CDR1 SGHDT, CDR2 YYEEEE.